This TCR beta chain was observed in a study of T cells after somatic rescue of genetic block. This CDR3 is built from 14 residues. Germline V lookup: CDR1 SGHNT, CDR2 YYREEE (reference sequence). Between the trimmed V and J ends, which lost 3 bases and 5 bases, there was a span of 14 bases. TCRdb keeps only in-frame clones here, not all; method: immunoSEQ multiplex PCR. The sample yields around 100,000 clones, around nine tenths seen once. The chain has TRBV5-4 and TRBJ2-5; possibly TRBD2 for D (6 bases). The sequence came from a woman under 30. Input material: peripheral blood mononuclear cells (PBMCs). Here the CDR3 DNA reads TGTGCCAGCAGCTACCCGGGGGTAATGGAGACCCAGTACTTC. It codes for CASSYPGVMETQYF.